One and the same sample provided the 10 T cell receptor beta chains below, sequenced in a study of shared clonotypes between healthy human individuals. Sequenced by immunoSEQ multiplex PCR; TCRdb stores in-frame clones only, minus some. The table has 550,000 to 850,000 clones, over 55% seen once. The sequenced material came from memory CD4+ T cells sorted from blood. Subset meaning: CD45RA-negative fraction. These receptors came from a woman aged 25 to 45 in good health.

The chain recombines TRBV18 with TRBJ1-4; D perhaps matches TRBD1 (6 bases). There are 15 residues in the CDR3. Germline CDR1 and CDR2: KGHSH and LQKENI. V gave up 2 bases and J gave up 8 bases, with 15 bases separating them. The CDR3 protein is CASSPSRTEGEKLFF. CDR3 DNA: TGTGCCAGCTCACCATCCCGGACAGAGGGGGAAAAACTGTTTTTT. Based on the CDR3 plus reference TRBV18 and TRBJ1-4, the full variable domain is NAGVMQNPRHLVRRRGQEARLRCSPMKGHSHVYWYRQLPEEGLKFMVYLQKENIIDESGMPKERFSAEFPKEGPSILRIQQVVRGDSAAYFCASSPSRTEGEKLFFGSGTQLSVL.

The rearrangement links TRBV28 to TRBJ2-2; 10 bases are shared with TRBD2. CDR1 is MDHEN and CDR2 is SYDVKM in the germline V gene. The ends lost 4 bases at V and 5 bases at J; junction bases unmatched: 4. The CDR3 extends over 15 amino acids. CDR3 DNA sequence: TGTGCCAGCAGTTCTAGCGGGAGTCGTACCGGGGAGCTGTTTTTT. Translated, it gives CASSSSGSRTGELFF. Filled out from reference TRBV28 and TRBJ2-2, the complete variable domain reads DVKVTQSSRYLVKRTGEKVFLECVQDMDHENMFWYRQDPGLGLRLIYFSYDVKMKEKGDIPEGYSVSREKKERFSLILESASTNQTSMYLCASSSSGSRTGELFFGEGSRLTVL.

The rearrangement joins TRBV5-1 to TRBJ1-5; 8 bases agree with TRBD1. V was clipped by 0 bases and J by 6 bases; unmatched bases: 11. The CDR3 is 17 residues long. CDR1 is SGHRS and CDR2 is YFSETQ in the germline V gene. The CDR3, as DNA: TGCGCCAGCAGCTTGGGGCCCAGGGGGCTAAATACTCAGCCCCAGCATTTT. Translating gives CASSLGPRGLNTQPQHF.

A note on this clone: At the DNA level, this CDR3 is encoded by other sequences in the same sample as well. The V and J genes are TRBV19 and TRBJ1-1; no firm D call. The CDR3 sequence is 13 residues long. In germline, CDR1 is LNHDA, CDR2 SQIVND (reference sequence). V was clipped by 2 bases and J by 3 bases, with 7 bases between them. CDR3 in amino acids: CASSIQADTEAFF. CDR3 bases: TGTGCCAGTAGTATACAGGCGGACACTGAAGCTTTCTTT.

This clone was picked up a small number of times. The gene calls are TRBV7-3 and TRBJ2-1; D unclear. The V gene lost 2 bases and the J gene lost 4 bases, with 9 bases spanning the gap. Germline V gene lookup returns CDR1 SGHTA and CDR2 FQGTGA. This CDR3 region has 14 residues. The CDR3 DNA reads as TGTGCCAGCAGCTTATCACCGGATTACAATGAGCAGTTCTTC. Its protein is CASSLSPDYNEQFF.

This clone occurred once. J is TRBJ1-1 and V is TRBV19, with 12 bases aligning to TRBD1. Germline-derived CDR1 and CDR2 are LNHDA and SQIVND (reference sequence). Trimming cost V 8 bases and J 1 base; bases outside gene matches: 5. The CDR3 loop spans 15 amino acids. In DNA, the CDR3 is TGTGCCAGTGGGGACAGGGGGCTAGCGAACACTGAAGCTTTCTTT. As protein: CASGDRGLANTEAFF.

The rearrangement joins TRBV13 to TRBJ2-1, with a possible D match to TRBD2 (5 bases). V was trimmed by 6 bases and J by 4 bases, leaving 16 bases between them. CDR3 length equals 15 residues. The germline gives CDR1 PRHDT, CDR2 FYEKMQ (reference sequence). CDR3 in amino acids: CASSTPSGIYNEQFF. Here the CDR3 DNA reads TGTGCCAGCAGTACTCCATCGGGAATATACAATGAGCAGTTCTTC.

The chain joins TRBV27 to TRBJ1-5, with a possible D match to TRBD1 (6 bases). The germline gives CDR1 MNHEY, CDR2 SMNVEV (reference sequence). The CDR3 is made up of 14 amino acids. With 3 bases removed from V and 4 bases from J, the gap between germline ends came to 10 bases. CDR3 in DNA: TGTGCCAGCAGTTTGAGGGGGAAGAATCAGCCCCAGCATTTT. Its translation is CASSLRGKNQPQHF.

This clone was counted only a few times. The V and J genes are TRBV6-6 and TRBJ2-2; 7 bases agree with TRBD2. This CDR3 is built from 14 residues. Germline CDR1 is MNHNY and CDR2 is SVGAGI (reference sequence). Trimming cost V 4 bases and J 1 base; bases outside gene matches: 0. As DNA, the CDR3 is TGTGCCAGCAGTTCTAGCGGGAACACCGGGGAGCTGTTTTTT. Its translation is CASSSSGNTGELFF.

The rearrangement uses TRBV28 and TRBJ2-1, with D unresolved. V dropped 6 bases and J dropped 2 bases, with 17 bases sitting between them. Germline-derived CDR1 and CDR2 are MDHEN and SYDVKM. The CDR3 has 16 residues. CDR3 in amino acids: CASSPPTGQTYNEQFF. CDR3 nucleotides: TGTGCCAGCAGCCCACCGACTGGCCAAACCTACAATGAGCAGTTCTTC.